This T cell receptor gamma chain is from a study of intestinal T cells in coeliac disease. The wider study: Controls in the TRG cohort averaged 54.8 years, coeliac patients 16.0.

The TRG library came from 200 to 250 ng of biopsy DNA amplified with LymphoTrack primers. TCRdb reanalysed the multiplex PCR reads with CATT. This sample has about 380 gamma-chain clones, with roughly 40% found just once. The germline V gene encodes CDR1 VENAVY and CDR2 YDSYNSRV. This CDR3 has 12 amino acids. V lost 12 bases to trimming and J lost 7 bases; unmatched junction nucleotides: 11. Each case's genomic DNA was extracted from ten 5-µm formalin-fixed paraffin-embedded scrolls. Regarding the study as a whole: PCR duplicates were indistinguishable from repeated CDR3 amino acid sequences.

The sample holds a few counts of this clone. Its antigen is unknown. This rearrangement joins TRGV8 to TRGJP2. Input material: a duodenal biopsy. This TCR was sampled from a human donor who served as a control with a normal duodenal biopsy, not a healthy volunteer. In nucleotides, the CDR3 is TGTGCCCACCTGGGATCTGATTGGATCAAGACGTTT. Its protein product is CAHLGSDWIKTF.